The present entry profiles one TCR beta chain with its context. Per the study methods: Amplification from reference gene primers served as the basis for estimated nucleated cell counts. The data were produced by immunoSEQ multiplex PCR, yet TCRdb's version contains in-frame clones alone and is incomplete. The D gene and trimming were derived from the DNA, and the V and J assignments and clone size from that table. The data contain roughly 200,000 clones, about 87% of them singletons. These data belong to a study of blood T cell repertoires in COVID-19. On the study more broadly: PBMCs, B-cell-depleted T cells, or T cells provided the cDNA or gDNA that made up the material.

The CDR3 extends over 17 amino acids. Germline CDR1 and CDR2: SGHVS and FQNEAQ. The V gene end was trimmed by 1 base and the J gene end by 0 bases; junction bases not matched to a gene: 5. The chain joins TRBV7-8 to TRBJ1-3, with 8 nucleotides matching TRBD1. Sequencing input: peripheral blood. This TCR came from a woman in her twenties or thirties with acute or convalescent COVID-19. CDR3 sequence reads: CASSLGTGPSSGNTIYF. The CDR3 bases are TGTGCCAGCAGCTTAGGGACAGGGCCTAGCTCTGGAAACACCATATATTTT.